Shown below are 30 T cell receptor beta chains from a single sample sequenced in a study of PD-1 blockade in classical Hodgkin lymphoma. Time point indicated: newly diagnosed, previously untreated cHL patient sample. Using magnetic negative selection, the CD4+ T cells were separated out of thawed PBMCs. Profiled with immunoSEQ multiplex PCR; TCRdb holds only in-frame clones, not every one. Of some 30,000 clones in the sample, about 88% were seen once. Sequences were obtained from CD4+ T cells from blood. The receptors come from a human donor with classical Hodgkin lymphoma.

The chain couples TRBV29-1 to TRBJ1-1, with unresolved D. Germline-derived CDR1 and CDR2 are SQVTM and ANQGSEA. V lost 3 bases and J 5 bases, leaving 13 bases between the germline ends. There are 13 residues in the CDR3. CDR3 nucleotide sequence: TGCAGCGTTGATGAGGGAGGATGGACTGAAGCTTTCTTT. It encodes CSVDEGGWTEAFF.

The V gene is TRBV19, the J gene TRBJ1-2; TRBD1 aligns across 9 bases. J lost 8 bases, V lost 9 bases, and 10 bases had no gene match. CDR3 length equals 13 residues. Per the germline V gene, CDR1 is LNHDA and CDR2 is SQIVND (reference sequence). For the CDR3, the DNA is TGTGCCAGCCAAACAGGGGGCGCTCGGGGCTACACCTTC. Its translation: CASQTGGARGYTF. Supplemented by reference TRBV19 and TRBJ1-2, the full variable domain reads DGGITQSPKYLFRKEGQNVTLSCEQNLNHDAMYWYRQDPGQGLRLIYYSQIVNDFQKGDIAEGYSVSREKKESFPLTVTSAQKNPTAFYLCASQTGGARGYTFGSGTRLTVV.

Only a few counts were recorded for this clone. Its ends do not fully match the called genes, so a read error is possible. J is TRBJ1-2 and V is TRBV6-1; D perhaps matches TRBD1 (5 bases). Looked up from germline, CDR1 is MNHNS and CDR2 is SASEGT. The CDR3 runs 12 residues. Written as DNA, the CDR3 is TGTGCTAGCACAGAGGGGAGACATGGCTACACCTTC. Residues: CASTEGRHGYTF.

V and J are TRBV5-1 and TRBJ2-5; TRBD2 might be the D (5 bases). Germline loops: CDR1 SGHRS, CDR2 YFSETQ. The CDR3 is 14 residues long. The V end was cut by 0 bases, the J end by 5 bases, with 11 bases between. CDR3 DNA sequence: TGCGCCAGCAGCTTGGGCAGGACTCTGGAGACCCAGTACTTC. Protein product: CASSLGRTLETQYF.

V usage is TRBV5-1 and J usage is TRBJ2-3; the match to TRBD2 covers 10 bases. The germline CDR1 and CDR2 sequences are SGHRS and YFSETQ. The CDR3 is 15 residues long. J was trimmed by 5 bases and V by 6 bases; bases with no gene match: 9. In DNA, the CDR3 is TGCGCCAGCACCCCCCGGACTAGCGGCCTAGATACGCAGTATTTT. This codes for CASTPRTSGLDTQYF. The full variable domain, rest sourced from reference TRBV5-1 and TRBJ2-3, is KAGVTQTPRYLIKTRGQQVTLSCSPISGHRSVSWYQQTPGQGLQFLFEYFSETQRNKGNFPGRFSGRQFSNSRSEMNVSTLELGDSALYLCASTPRTSGLDTQYFGPGTRLTVL.

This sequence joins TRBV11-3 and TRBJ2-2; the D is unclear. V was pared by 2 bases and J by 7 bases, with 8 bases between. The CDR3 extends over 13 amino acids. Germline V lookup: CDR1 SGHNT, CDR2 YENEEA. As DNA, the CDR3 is TGTGCCAGCAGCTTAAAGGTTGGCGGGGAGCTGTTTTTT. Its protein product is CASSLKVGGELFF. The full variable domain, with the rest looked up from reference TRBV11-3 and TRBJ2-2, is EAGVVQSPRYKIIEKKQPVAFWCNPISGHNTLYWYLQNLGQGPELLIRYENEEAVDDSQLPKDRFSAERLKGVDSTLKIQPAELGDSAVYLCASSLKVGGELFFGEGSRLTVL.

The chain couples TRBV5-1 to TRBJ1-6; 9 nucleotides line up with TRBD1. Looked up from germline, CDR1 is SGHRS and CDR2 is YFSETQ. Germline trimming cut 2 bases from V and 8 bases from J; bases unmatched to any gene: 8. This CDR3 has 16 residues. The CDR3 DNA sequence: TGCGCCAGCAGCTTTGCCGGAGGGACAGGGTATTCACCCCTCCACTTT. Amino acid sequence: CASSFAGGTGYSPLHF.

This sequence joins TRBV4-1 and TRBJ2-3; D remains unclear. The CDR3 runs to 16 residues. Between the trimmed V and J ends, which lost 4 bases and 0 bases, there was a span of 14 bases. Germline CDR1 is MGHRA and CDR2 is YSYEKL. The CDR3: CASSLAGRSSTDTQYF. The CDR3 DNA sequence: TGCGCCAGCAGCCTCGCTGGTCGGTCTAGCACAGATACGCAGTATTTT.

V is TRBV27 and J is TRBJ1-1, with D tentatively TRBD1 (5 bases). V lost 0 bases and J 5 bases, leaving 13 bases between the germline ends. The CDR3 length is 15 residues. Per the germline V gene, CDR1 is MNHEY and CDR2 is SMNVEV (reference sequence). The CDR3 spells CASSLSVGVDTEAFF. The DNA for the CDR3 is TGTGCCAGCAGTTTATCTGTGGGGGTGGATACTGAAGCTTTCTTT.

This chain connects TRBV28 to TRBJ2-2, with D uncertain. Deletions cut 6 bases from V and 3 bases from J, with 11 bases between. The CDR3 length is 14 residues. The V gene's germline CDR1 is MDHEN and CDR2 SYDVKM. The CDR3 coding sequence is TGTGCCAGCAGAGAACTACCGGACACCGGGGAGCTGTTTTTT. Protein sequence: CASRELPDTGELFF.

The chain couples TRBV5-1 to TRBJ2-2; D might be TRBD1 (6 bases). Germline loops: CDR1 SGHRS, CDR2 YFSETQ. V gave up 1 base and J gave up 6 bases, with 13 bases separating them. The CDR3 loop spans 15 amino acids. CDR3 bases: TGCGCCAGCAGCTTGAAAGGGGGTAACGCCGGGGAGCTGTTTTTT. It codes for CASSLKGGNAGELFF.

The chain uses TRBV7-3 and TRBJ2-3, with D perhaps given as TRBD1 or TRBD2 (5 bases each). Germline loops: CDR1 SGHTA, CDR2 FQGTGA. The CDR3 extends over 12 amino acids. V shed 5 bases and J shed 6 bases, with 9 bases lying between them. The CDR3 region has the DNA TGTGCCAGCAGCCAAGGGGAGGATACGCAGTATTTT. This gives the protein CASSQGEDTQYF. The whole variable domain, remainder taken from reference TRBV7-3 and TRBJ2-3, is GAGVSQTPSNKVTEKGKYVELRCDPISGHTALYWYRQSLGQGPEFLIYFQGTGAADDSGLPNDRFFAVRPEGSVSTLKIQRTERGDSAVYLCASSQGEDTQYFGPGTRLTVL.

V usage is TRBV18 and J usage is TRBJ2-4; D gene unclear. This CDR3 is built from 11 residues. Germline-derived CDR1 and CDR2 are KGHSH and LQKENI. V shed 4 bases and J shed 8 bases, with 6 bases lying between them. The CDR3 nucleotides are TGTGCCAGCTCACTTGGCGACATTCAGTACTTC. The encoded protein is CASSLGDIQYF. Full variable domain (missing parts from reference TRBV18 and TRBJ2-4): NAGVMQNPRHLVRRRGQEARLRCSPMKGHSHVYWYRQLPEEGLKFMVYLQKENIIDESGMPKERFSAEFPKEGPSILRIQQVVRGDSAAYFCASSLGDIQYFGAGTRLSVL.

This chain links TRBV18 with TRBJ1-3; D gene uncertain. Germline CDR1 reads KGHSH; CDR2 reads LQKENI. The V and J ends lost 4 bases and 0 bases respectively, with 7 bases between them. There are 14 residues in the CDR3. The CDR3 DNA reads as TGTGCCAGCTCACGACCGGGCTCTGGAAACACCATATATTTT. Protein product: CASSRPGSGNTIYF.

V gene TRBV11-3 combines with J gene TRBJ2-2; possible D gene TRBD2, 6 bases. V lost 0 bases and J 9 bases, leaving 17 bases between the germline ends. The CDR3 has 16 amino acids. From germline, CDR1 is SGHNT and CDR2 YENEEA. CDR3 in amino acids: CASSLDPGEADRELFF. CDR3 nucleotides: TGTGCCAGCAGCTTAGACCCGGGAGAGGCCGACCGGGAGCTGTTTTTT.

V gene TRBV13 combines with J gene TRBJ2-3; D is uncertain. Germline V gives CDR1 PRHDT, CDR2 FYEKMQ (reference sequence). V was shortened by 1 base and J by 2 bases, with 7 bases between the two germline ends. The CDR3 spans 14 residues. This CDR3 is CASSLVSLTDTQYF. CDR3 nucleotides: TGTGCCAGCAGCTTAGTTAGTCTCACAGATACGCAGTATTTT.

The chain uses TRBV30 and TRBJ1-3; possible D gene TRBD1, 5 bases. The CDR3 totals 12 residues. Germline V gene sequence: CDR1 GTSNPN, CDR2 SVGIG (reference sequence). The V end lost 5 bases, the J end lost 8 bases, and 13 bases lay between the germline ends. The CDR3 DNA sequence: TGTGCCTGGGGCAGGGAGGGATACACCATATATTTT. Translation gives CAWGREGYTIYF.

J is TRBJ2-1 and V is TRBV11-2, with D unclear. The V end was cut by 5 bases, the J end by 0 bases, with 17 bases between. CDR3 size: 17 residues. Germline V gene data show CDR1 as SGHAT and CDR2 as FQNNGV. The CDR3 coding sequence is TGTGCCAGCAGCCCGAACCTGCGGATCAGCTCCTACAATGAGCAGTTCTTC. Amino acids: CASSPNLRISSYNEQFF.

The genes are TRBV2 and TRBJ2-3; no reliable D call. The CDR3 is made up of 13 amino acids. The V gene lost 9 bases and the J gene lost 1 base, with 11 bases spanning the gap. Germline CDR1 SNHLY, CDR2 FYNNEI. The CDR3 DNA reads TGTGCCAGTGGCAGGCTCGGCACAGATACGCAGTATTTT. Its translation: CASGRLGTDTQYF.

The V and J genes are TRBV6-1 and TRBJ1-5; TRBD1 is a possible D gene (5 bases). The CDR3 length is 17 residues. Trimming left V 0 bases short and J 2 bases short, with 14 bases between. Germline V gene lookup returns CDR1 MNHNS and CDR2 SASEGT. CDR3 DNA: TGTGCCAGCAGTGAAGCTCGGGGCGGGATGGGCAATCAGCCCCAGCATTTT. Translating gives CASSEARGGMGNQPQHF.

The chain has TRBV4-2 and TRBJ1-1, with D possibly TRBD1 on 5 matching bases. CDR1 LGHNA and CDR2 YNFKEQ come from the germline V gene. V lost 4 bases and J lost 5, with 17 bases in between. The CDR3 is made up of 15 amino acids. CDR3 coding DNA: TGTGCCAGCAGCCGTACCGCGGGGGAGGGGACTGAAGCTTTCTTT. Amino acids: CASSRTAGEGTEAFF.

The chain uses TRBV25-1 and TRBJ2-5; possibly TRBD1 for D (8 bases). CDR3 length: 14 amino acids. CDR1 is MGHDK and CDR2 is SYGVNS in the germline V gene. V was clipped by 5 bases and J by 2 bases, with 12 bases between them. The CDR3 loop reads CASSTQGGQETQYF. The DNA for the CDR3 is TGTGCCAGCAGTACACAGGGGGGGCAAGAGACCCAGTACTTC.

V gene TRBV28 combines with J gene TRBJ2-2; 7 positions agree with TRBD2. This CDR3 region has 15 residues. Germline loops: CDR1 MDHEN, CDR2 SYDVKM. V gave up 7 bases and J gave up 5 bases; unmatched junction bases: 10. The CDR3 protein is CASTLRLAVTGELFF. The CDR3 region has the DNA TGTGCCAGCACCCTCAGACTAGCTGTTACCGGGGAGCTGTTTTTT.

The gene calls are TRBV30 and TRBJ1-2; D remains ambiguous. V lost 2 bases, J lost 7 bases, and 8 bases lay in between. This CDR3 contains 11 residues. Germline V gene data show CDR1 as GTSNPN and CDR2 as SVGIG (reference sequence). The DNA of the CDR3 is TGTGCCTGGAGTTCCCTGGGTGGCTACACCTTC. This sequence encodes CAWSSLGGYTF.

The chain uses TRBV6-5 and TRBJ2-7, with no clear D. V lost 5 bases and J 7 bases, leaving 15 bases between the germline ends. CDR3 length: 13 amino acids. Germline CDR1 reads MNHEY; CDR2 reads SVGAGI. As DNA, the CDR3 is TGTGCCAGCAGTCCTGGACGAGGCGGTGAGCAGTACTTC. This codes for CASSPGRGGEQYF.

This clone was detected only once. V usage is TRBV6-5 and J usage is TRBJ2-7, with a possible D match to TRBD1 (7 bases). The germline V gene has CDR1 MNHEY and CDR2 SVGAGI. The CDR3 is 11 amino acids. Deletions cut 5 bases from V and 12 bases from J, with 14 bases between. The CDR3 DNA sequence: TGTGCCAGCAGTGGCGGGACAGAACTGTACTTC. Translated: CASSGGTELYF.

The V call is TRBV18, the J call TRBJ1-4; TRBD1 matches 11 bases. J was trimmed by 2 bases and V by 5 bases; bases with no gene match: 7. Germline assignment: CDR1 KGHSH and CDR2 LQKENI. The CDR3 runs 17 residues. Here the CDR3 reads CASSWTGGPGTNEKLFF. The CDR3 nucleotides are TGTGCCAGCTCATGGACAGGGGGCCCGGGGACTAATGAAAAACTGTTTTTT.

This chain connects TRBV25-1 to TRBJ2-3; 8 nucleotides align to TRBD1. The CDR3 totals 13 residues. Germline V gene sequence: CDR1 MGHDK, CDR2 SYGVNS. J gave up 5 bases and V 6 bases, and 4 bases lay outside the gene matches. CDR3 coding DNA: TGTGCCAGCAGAAAACAGGGGGTAGATACGCAGTATTTT. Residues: CASRKQGVDTQYF.

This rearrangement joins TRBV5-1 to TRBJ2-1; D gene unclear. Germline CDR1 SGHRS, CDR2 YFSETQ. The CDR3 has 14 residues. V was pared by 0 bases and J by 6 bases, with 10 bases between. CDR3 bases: TGCGCCAGCAGCTTGGAGTCCTATTCCAATGAGCAGTTCTTC. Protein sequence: CASSLESYSNEQFF.

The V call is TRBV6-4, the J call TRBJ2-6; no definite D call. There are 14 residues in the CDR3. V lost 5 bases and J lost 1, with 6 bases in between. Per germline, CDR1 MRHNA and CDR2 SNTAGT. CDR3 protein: CASSTESGANVLTF. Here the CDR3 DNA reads TGTGCCAGCAGTACAGAATCTGGGGCCAACGTCCTGACTTTC.